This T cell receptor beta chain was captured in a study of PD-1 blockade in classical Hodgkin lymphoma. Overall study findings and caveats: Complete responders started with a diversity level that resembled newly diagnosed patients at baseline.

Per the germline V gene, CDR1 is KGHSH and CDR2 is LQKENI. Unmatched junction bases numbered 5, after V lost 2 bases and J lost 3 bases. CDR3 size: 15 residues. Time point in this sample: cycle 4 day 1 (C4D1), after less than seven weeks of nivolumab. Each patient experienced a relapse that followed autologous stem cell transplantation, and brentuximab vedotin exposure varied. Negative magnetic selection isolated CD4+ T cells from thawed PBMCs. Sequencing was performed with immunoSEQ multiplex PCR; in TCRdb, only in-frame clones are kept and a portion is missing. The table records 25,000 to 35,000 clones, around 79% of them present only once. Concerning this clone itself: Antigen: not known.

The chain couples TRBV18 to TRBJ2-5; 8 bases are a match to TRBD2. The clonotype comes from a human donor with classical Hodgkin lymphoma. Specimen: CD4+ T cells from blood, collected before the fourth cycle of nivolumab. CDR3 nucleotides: TGTGCCAGCTCACCAGGCTGGGGACTAGAAGAGACCCAGTACTTC. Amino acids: CASSPGWGLEETQYF.